Sequencing of this T cell receptor beta chain was carried out in a study of beta chain features in type 1 diabetes. Across the study: The samples had 85 million to 130 million sorted cells examined in all.

Sequencing targeted expressed TCRB transcripts, as all isolated RNA had been reverse transcribed. The data were produced by immunoSEQ multiplex PCR, yet TCRdb's version contains in-frame clones alone and is incomplete. The sample contains around 310,000 clones, approximately 10% of which appear only once. Study-wide results and caveats: There was a possibility that cDNA sequencing over-represented cells with high TCR expression.

There are 16 residues in the CDR3. Germline-derived CDR1 and CDR2 are SEHNR and FQNEAQ (reference sequence). V lost 0 bases, J lost 2 bases, and 11 bases lay in between. The sample holds a few counts of this clone. What it binds is not known. The specimen was naive CD4+ T cells from blood. V usage is TRBV7-9 and J usage is TRBJ2-1; D not certain. The sequence came from a young woman in good health. DNA of the CDR3: TGTGCCAGCAGCTTAGCGGCGGCCGAAACCTACAATGAGCAGTTCTTC. It encodes CASSLAAAETYNEQFF.